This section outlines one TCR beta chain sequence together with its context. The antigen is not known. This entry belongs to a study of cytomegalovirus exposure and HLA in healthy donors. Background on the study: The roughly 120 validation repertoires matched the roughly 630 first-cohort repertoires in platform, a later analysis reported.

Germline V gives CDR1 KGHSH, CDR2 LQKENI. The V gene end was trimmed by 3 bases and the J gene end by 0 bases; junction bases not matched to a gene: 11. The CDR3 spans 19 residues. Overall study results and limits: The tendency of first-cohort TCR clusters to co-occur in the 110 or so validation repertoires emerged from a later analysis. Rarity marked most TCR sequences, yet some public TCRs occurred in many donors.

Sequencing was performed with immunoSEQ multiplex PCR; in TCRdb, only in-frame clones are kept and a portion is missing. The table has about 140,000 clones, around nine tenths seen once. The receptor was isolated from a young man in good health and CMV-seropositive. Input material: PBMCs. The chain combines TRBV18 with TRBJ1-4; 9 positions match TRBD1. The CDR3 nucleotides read TGTGCCAGCTCACCGACAGGACAGGGGCGACCGACAACTAATGAAAAACTGTTTTTT. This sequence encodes CASSPTGQGRPTTNEKLFF.